Below are 16 T cell receptor beta chains sequenced from a single sample in a study of glioma-infiltrating T cells. Amplification of TCR alpha and beta CDR3 regions from RNA used iRepertoire nested multiplex PCR. MiXCR, run by TCRdb on the multiplex PCR reads, gives a single entry per CDR3 protein. The sample has under 150,000 distinct CDR3 sequences; 30% to 40% are singletons. The specimen sequenced was glioma tissue, nonneoplastic brain tissue, or PBMCs (not recorded which). All receptors come from a human donor with low-grade glioma or glioblastoma, undergoing nonglioma brain surgery, or in good health (not recorded which).

V usage is TRBV28 and J usage is TRBJ2-1; D uncertain. The germline gives CDR1 MDHEN, CDR2 SYDVKM. Trimming cost V 2 bases and J 7 bases, with 9 bases left between them. The CDR3 contains 13 residues. DNA for the CDR3: TGTGCCAGCAGTTTAACCCAGACTAATGAGCAGTTCTTC. Its translation: CASSLTQTNEQFF.

The V gene is TRBV20-1, the J gene TRBJ1-2, with TRBD1 as a possible D gene (5 bases). Trimming removed 6 bases at V and 4 bases at J, with 15 bases between. The CDR3 length is 13 residues. Germline-derived CDR1 and CDR2 are DFQATT and SNEGSKA (reference sequence). The CDR3 DNA is TGCAGTGCCCCAGGGCATGTTTCCTATGGCTACACCTTC. Translation gives CSAPGHVSYGYTF.

This sequence joins TRBV28 and TRBJ1-2; D not certain. V dropped 6 bases and J dropped 2 bases, with 19 bases sitting between them. The CDR3 sequence is 16 residues long. Germline values: CDR1 MDHEN, CDR2 SYDVKM. CDR3 in DNA: TGTGCCAGCAGCCCTATCAGCGGAAAGGGCAACTATGGCTACACCTTC. This gives the protein CASSPISGKGNYGYTF.

The chain carries TRBV14 and TRBJ2-7; D unresolved. The CDR3 is 13 amino acids. Germline loops: CDR1 SGHDN, CDR2 FVKESK. V was cut by 1 base and J by 11 bases, with 15 bases left in between. DNA of the CDR3: TGTGCCAGCAGCCAAGGTAATGTGGCCAAGGAGTACTTC. The encoded protein is CASSQGNVAKEYF.

J is TRBJ2-1 and V is TRBV7-8; 7 bases agree with TRBD1. The CDR3 has 16 amino acids. V lost 1 base, J lost 9 bases, and 12 bases stayed unmatched. Germline CDR1 and CDR2: SGHVS and FQNEAQ. In DNA form, the CDR3 reads TGTGCCAGCAGCTTAGTTCCCAGGGGGTCCAGCCGTGAGCAGTTCTTC. Amino acid sequence: CASSLVPRGSSREQFF.

This clonotype was found once. The chain carries TRBV4-1 and TRBJ1-2; 9 bases map to TRBD1. Germline loops: CDR1 MGHRA, CDR2 YSYEKL. CDR3 length equals 15 residues. The V segment lost 3 bases and the J segment 6 bases; nucleotides outside the gene matches: 8. Here the CDR3 DNA reads TGCGCCAGCAGCCACCTATCCGGGACAGGGAATGGCTACACCTTC. Translating it yields CASSHLSGTGNGYTF.

This clonotype was observed a handful of times. The chain is built from TRBV6-2 or TRBV6-3 and TRBJ1-1; possible D gene TRBD1, 5 bases. Germline values: CDR1 MNHEY, CDR2 SVGEGT. The germline V and J ends were trimmed by 3 bases and 6 bases, with 11 bases remaining between them. The CDR3 contains 13 residues. The CDR3: CASSYGAVAEAFF. CDR3 DNA: TGTGCCAGCAGTTATGGGGCCGTGGCTGAAGCTTTCTTT.

This clonotype was counted between two and nine times. The genes are TRBV7-2 and TRBJ1-3; a weak D match, TRBD1 (5 bases). The germline V and J ends were trimmed by 5 bases and 6 bases, with 23 bases remaining between them. Looked up from germline, CDR1 is SGHTA and CDR2 is FQGNSA. The CDR3 is made up of 17 amino acids. The CDR3 bases are TGTGCCAGCAGCCCGACCCCGCACATGGTTGGGGCAAACACCATATATTTT. It specifies CASSPTPHMVGANTIYF.

The V call is TRBV12-3 or TRBV12-4, the J call TRBJ1-2; possible D gene TRBD1, 5 bases. This CDR3 comprises 13 residues. V was trimmed by 3 bases and J by 4 bases, leaving 9 bases between them. The CDR3, as DNA: TGTGCCAGCAGTTTGGAGGGACCCTATGGCTACACCTTC. Encoded protein: CASSLEGPYGYTF.

On this clonotype: A much larger clone lies one base from this, so it may be a read error. The rearrangement links TRBV20-1 to TRBJ1-5, with 7 bases fitting TRBD1. The germline V gene has CDR1 DFQATT and CDR2 SNEGSKA (reference sequence). This CDR3 contains 17 residues. CDR3 nucleotides: TGCAGTGCTAGACCTATCTCGAAGGGGACAGAACATCAGCCCCAGCGTTTT. This codes for CSARPISKGTEHQPQRF.

This clonotype was recorded many times. V is TRBV12-3 or TRBV12-4 and J is TRBJ2-3; no clear D gene. This CDR3 comprises 15 residues. V was shortened by 2 bases and J by 0 bases, with 9 bases between the two germline ends. In DNA, the CDR3 is TGTGCCAGCAGTTTACGCAGGCATAGCACAGATACGCAGTATTTT. Residues: CASSLRRHSTDTQYF.

The rearrangement joins TRBV6-1 to TRBJ1-5; maybe TRBD1 (5 bases). Between the trimmed V and J ends, which lost 3 bases and 5 bases, there was a span of 14 bases. Germline assignment: CDR1 MNHNS and CDR2 SASEGT. This CDR3 has 15 residues. CDR3: CASSDASQGYQPQHF. DNA of the CDR3: TGTGCCAGCAGTGATGCATCGCAGGGCTATCAGCCCCAGCATTTT.

The CDR3 reads CASSLQGPDIYGYTF. Written as DNA, the CDR3 is TGTGCCAGCAGCTTGCAGGGACCTGACATCTATGGCTACACCTTC. The V call is TRBV6-1, the J call TRBJ1-2, with D possibly TRBD1 on 5 matching bases. Germline V lookup: CDR1 MNHNS, CDR2 SASEGT. V was cut by 6 bases and J by 4 bases, with 18 bases left in between. There are 15 residues in the CDR3.

The chain employs TRBV28 and TRBJ1-1, with TRBD1 as a possible D gene (5 bases). The CDR3 runs 16 residues. Trimming pared 2 bases from V and 1 base from J, leaving 14 bases between. Germline CDR1 reads MDHEN; CDR2 reads SYDVKM. CDR3 sequence: CASSLLVGQSNTEAFF. The CDR3 DNA reads TGTGCCAGCAGTTTACTCGTGGGGCAGTCGAACACTGAAGCTTTCTTT.

V usage is TRBV12-3 or TRBV12-4 and J usage is TRBJ2-2; a weak D match, TRBD1 (6 bases). V lost 1 base to trimming and J lost 0 bases, with 9 bases between them. CDR3 size: 16 residues. This CDR3 reads CASSLVGASNTGELFF. DNA of the CDR3: TGTGCCAGCAGTTTAGTGGGGGCGTCGAACACCGGGGAGCTGTTTTTT.

This clonotype appeared a single time. The rearrangement links TRBV29-1 to TRBJ2-7; TRBD1 might be the D (6 bases). The V end lost 7 bases, the J end lost 3 bases, and 22 bases lay between the germline ends. This CDR3 is 15 amino acids long. Germline V gives CDR1 SQVTM, CDR2 ANQGSEA. The CDR3 bases are TGCAGCGCGCTCGATTACAGGGAACGGGGCTACGAGCAGTACTTC. Its protein is CSALDYRERGYEQYF.